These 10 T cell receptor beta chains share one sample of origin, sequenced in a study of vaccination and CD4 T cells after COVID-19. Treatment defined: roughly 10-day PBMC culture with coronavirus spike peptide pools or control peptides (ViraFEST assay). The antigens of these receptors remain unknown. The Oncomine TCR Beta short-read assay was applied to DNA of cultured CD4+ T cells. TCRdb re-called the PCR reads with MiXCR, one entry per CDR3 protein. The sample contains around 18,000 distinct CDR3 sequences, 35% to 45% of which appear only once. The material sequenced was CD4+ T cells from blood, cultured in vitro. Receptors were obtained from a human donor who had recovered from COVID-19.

Here the CDR3 reads CANSVPRDRYRYTDTQYF. The CDR3 bases are TGTGCCAACTCCGTTCCCCGGGACAGGTACAGGTACACAGATACGCAGTATTTT. The chain carries TRBV27 and TRBJ2-3, with 8 bases identical to TRBD1. Looked up from germline, CDR1 is MNHEY and CDR2 is SMNVEV (reference sequence). The CDR3 loop spans 18 amino acids. V lost 10 bases, J lost 2 bases, and 20 bases stayed unmatched.

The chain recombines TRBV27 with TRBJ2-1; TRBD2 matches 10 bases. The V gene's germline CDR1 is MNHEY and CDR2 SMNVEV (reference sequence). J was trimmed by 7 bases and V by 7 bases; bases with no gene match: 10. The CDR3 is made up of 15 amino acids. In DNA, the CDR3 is TGTGCCAGCAATGGTCAGCTAGCGGGAGTTAATGAGCAGTTCTTC. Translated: CASNGQLAGVNEQFF.

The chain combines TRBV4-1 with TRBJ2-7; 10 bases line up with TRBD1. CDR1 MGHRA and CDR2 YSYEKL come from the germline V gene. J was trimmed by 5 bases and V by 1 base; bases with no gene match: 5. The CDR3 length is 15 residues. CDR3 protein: CASSQAYGTGDEQYF. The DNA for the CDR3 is TGCGCCAGCAGCCAAGCCTACGGGACAGGGGACGAGCAGTACTTC.

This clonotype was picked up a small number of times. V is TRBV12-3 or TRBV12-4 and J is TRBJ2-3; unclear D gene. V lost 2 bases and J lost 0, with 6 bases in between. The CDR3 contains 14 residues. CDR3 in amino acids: CASSLRLSTDTQYF. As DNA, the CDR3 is TGTGCCAGCAGTTTAAGGCTGAGCACAGATACGCAGTATTTT.

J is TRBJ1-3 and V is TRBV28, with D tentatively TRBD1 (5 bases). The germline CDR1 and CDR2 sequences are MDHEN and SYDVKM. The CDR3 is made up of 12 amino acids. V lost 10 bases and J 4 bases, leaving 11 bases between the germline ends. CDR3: CATSGSGNTIYF. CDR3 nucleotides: TGTGCCACCTCAGGGTCCGGAAACACCATATATTTT.

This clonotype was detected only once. CDR3 amino acids: CAWSDRTGGANYGYTF. The CDR3 region has the DNA TGTGCCTGGAGCGACAGGACAGGGGGCGCGAACTATGGCTACACCTTC. The J gene is TRBJ1-2, the V gene TRBV30; 11 positions agree with TRBD1. The CDR3 length is 16 residues. Germline-derived CDR1 and CDR2 are GTSNPN and SVGIG (reference sequence). V lost 3 bases and J lost 2; bases outside the gene matches: 8.

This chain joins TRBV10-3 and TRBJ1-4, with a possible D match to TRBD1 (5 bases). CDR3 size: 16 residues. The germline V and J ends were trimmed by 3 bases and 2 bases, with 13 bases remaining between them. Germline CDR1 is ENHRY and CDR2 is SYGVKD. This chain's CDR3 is CAISDPRGNTNEKLFF. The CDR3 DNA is TGTGCCATCAGTGACCCCCGGGGGAATACTAATGAAAAACTGTTTTTT.

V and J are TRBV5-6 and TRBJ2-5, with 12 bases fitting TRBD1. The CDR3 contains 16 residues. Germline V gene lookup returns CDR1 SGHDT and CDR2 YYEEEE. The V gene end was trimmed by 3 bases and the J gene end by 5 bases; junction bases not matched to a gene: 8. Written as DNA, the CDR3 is TGTGCCAGCAGCTCAGGGCGGGACAGGGGGCTTGAGACCCAGTACTTC. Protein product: CASSSGRDRGLETQYF.

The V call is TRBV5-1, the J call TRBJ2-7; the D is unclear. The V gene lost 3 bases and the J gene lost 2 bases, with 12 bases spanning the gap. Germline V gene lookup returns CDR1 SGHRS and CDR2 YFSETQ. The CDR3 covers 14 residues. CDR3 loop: CASSSTAGTYEQYF. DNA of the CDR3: TGCGCCAGCAGCTCCACGGCCGGTACCTACGAGCAGTACTTC.

CDR3 sequence reads: CSAAIKCADTQYF. The CDR3 bases are TGCAGTGCTGCGATCAAGTGCGCGGATACGCAGTATTTT. The V call is TRBV20-1, the J call TRBJ2-3; D gene uncertain. The CDR3 totals 13 residues. V was clipped by 5 bases and J by 6 bases, with 15 bases between them. Germline V gene data show CDR1 as DFQATT and CDR2 as SNEGSKA (reference sequence).